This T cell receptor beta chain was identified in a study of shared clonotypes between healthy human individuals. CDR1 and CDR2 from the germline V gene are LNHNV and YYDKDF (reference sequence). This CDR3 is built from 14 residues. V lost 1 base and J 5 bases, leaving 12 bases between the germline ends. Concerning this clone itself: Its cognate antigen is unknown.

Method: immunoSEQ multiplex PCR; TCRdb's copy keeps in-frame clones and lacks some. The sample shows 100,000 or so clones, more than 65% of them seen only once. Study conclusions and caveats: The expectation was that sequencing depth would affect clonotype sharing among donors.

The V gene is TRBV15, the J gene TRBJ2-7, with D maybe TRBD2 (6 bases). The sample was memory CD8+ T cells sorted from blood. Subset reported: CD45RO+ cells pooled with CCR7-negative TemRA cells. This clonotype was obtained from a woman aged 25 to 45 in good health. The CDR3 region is CATSRAGAADEQYF. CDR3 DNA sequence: TGTGCCACCAGCAGAGCGGGAGCCGCGGACGAGCAGTACTTC.